A single sample is the source of the 22 T cell receptor beta chains below, sequenced in a study of T-cell memory formation after mild COVID-19. In TCRdb, the 5' RACE reads were re-called with MiXCR into one record per CDR3 protein. The sample lists around 150,000 distinct CDR3 sequences, around 15% occurring once. The sequenced material came from PBMCs or a T cell subset sorted from them (not recorded which). The receptors shown here come from an adult woman who had mild COVID-19 (a few samples of this study predate the infection). Cell type and time point are not known.

The table lists this clonotype with many counts. This chain joins TRBV7-3 and TRBJ2-2; 9 positions agree with TRBD2. Per the germline V gene, CDR1 is SGHTA and CDR2 is FQGTGA. V shed 5 bases, J shed 4 bases, and the junction held 8 bases outside the gene matches. The CDR3 consists of 16 residues. CDR3 protein: CASSPHAGGSTGELFF. The CDR3 coding sequence is TGTGCCAGCAGCCCACATGCGGGGGGGAGCACCGGGGAGCTGTTTTTT.

This clonotype was counted only a few times. The J gene is TRBJ2-3, the V gene TRBV4-3; 9 nucleotides match TRBD1. The germline CDR1 and CDR2 sequences are LGHNA and YSLEER. Unmatched junction bases numbered 9, after V lost 4 bases and J lost 4 bases. The CDR3 runs 16 residues. The CDR3 here is CASSPRPGQGPDTQYF. The CDR3 DNA reads as TGCGCCAGCAGCCCGCGGCCGGGACAGGGCCCAGATACGCAGTATTTT.

The rearrangement uses TRBV20-1 and TRBJ2-3; TRBD2 is a possible D gene (5 bases). In germline, CDR1 is DFQATT, CDR2 SNEGSKA (reference sequence). The CDR3 has 15 amino acids. V was pared by 5 bases and J by 3 bases, with 18 bases between. CDR3 sequence (DNA): TGCAGTGCTCCTCTAGGAGGTTTCCGAACAGATACGCAGTATTTT. Translation gives CSAPLGGFRTDTQYF.

V usage is TRBV7-3 and J usage is TRBJ1-1; 9 nucleotides align to TRBD1. Germline trimming cut 4 bases from V and 0 bases from J; bases unmatched to any gene: 3. The CDR3 totals 15 residues. CDR1 SGHTA and CDR2 FQGTGA come from the germline V gene. This CDR3 is CASSSHRGLNTEAFF. For the CDR3, the DNA is TGTGCCAGCAGCTCCCACAGGGGGCTGAACACTGAAGCTTTCTTT.

This chain links TRBV27 with TRBJ2-3, with 7 nucleotides matching TRBD2. V lost 5 bases to trimming and J lost 4 bases; unmatched junction nucleotides: 12. This CDR3 comprises 16 residues. The germline V gene has CDR1 MNHEY and CDR2 SMNVEV (reference sequence). The CDR3 here is CASSLQTGAGADTQYF. The CDR3 DNA reads TGTGCCAGCAGTCTCCAGACCGGGGCGGGAGCAGATACGCAGTATTTT.

The CDR3 bases are TGTGCCAGCAGATTTCGGGGGGGCACAGATACGCAGTATTTT. Residues: CASRFRGGTDTQYF. The J gene is TRBJ2-3, the V gene TRBV7-3, with 7 bases that match TRBD2. The CDR3 is made up of 14 amino acids. V shed 6 bases, J shed 1 base, and the junction held 4 bases outside the gene matches. Per the germline V gene, CDR1 is SGHTA and CDR2 is FQGTGA.

This chain uses TRBV6-2 or TRBV6-3 with TRBJ1-5; D perhaps matches TRBD1 (5 bases). This CDR3 is 13 amino acids long. V lost 8 bases, J lost 2 bases, and 10 bases lay in between. From germline, CDR1 is MNHEY and CDR2 SVGEGT. The CDR3 protein is CASSGHRNQPQHF. The CDR3 DNA follows: TGTGCCAGCTCCGGACACCGCAATCAGCCCCAGCATTTT.

The chain recombines TRBV24-1 with TRBJ2-3, with 7 bases matching TRBD2. The V gene's germline CDR1 is KGHDR and CDR2 SFDVKD. V dropped 4 bases and J dropped 2; count of bases not matched to a gene: 5. CDR3 length equals 15 residues. Here the CDR3 reads CATSEASGITDTQYF. DNA of the CDR3: TGTGCCACCAGTGAGGCCAGCGGGATCACAGATACGCAGTATTTT.

This clonotype was found a few times. The V and J genes are TRBV7-2 and TRBJ1-3, with D unresolved. With 1 base removed from V and 3 bases from J, the gap between germline ends came to 4 bases. This CDR3 region has 13 residues. CDR1 and CDR2 (germline): SGHTA, FQGNSA. The CDR3 bases are TGTGCCAGCAGCTTAGGGGGTGGAAACACCATATATTTT. Protein: CASSLGGGNTIYF.

This clonotype was detected many times. This chain links TRBV5-1 with TRBJ2-1, with 8 bases that match TRBD1. The germline V gene encodes CDR1 SGHRS and CDR2 YFSETQ. The J segment lost 0 bases and the V segment lost 1 base, leaving 9 bases of the junction unmatched. CDR3 length equals 18 residues. This CDR3 is CASSLPDRDWRSYNEQFF. The CDR3 region has the DNA TGCGCCAGCAGCTTGCCGGACAGGGACTGGCGCTCCTACAATGAGCAGTTCTTC.

The genes are TRBV29-1 and TRBJ2-7; 8 bases map to TRBD1. The length of the CDR3 is 16 residues. Germline values: CDR1 SQVTM, CDR2 ANQGSEA. Here the CDR3 reads CPPPRDRRGLAYEQYF. CDR3 DNA: TGCCCTCCCCCACGGGACAGGCGAGGCCTAGCCTACGAGCAGTACTTC.

In this sample, this clonotype turned up a few times. The gene calls are TRBV24-1 and TRBJ2-2; no reliable D call. V was shortened by 4 bases and J by 4 bases, with 18 bases between the two germline ends. From germline, CDR1 is KGHDR and CDR2 SFDVKD. CDR3 size: 17 residues. CDR3 residues: CATSDPTLSQVTGELFF. The CDR3 coding sequence is TGTGCCACCAGTGACCCCACGTTAAGCCAGGTCACCGGGGAGCTGTTTTTT.

This sequence joins TRBV5-6 and TRBJ2-7; TRBD1 or TRBD2 may be the D gene (5 bases each). This CDR3 region has 15 residues. The ends were cut back, 1 base at V and 0 bases at J, with 11 bases in the middle. Germline CDR1 and CDR2: SGHDT and YYEEEE. The CDR3 protein is CASSLLRDLSYEQYF. The CDR3 DNA reads TGTGCCAGCAGCTTGCTCAGGGACCTCTCCTACGAGCAGTACTTC. Based on the CDR3 plus reference TRBV5-6 and TRBJ2-7, the full variable domain is DAGVTQSPTHLIKTRGQQVTLRCSPKSGHDTVSWYQQALGQGPQFIFQYYEEEERQRGNFPDRFSGHQFPNYSSELNVNALLLGDSALYLCASSLLRDLSYEQYFGPGTRLTVT.

In its sample, this clonotype was seen a few times. The chain carries TRBV6-6 and TRBJ1-2; D unclear. Trimming pared 0 bases from V and 9 bases from J, leaving 5 bases between. The CDR3 contains 11 residues. Germline CDR1 MNHNY, CDR2 SVGAGI (reference sequence). CDR3 sequence: CASSYSGSYTF. DNA for the CDR3: TGTGCCAGCAGTTACTCGGGGAGCTACACCTTC.

This clonotype is medium-sized in the sample. The CDR3 loop reads CASSVTQEDSASTDTQYF. The CDR3 bases are TGTGCCAGCAGCGTAACCCAAGAGGACAGCGCTAGCACAGATACGCAGTATTTT. The chain links TRBV7-6 to TRBJ2-3, with a weak D call TRBD1 (6 bases). Trimming shortened V by 5 bases and J by 0 bases, and 21 bases separated the two germline ends. This CDR3 is 18 amino acids long. Germline V CDR1 and CDR2: SGHVS, FNYEAQ. The variable domain in full, with the rest retrieved from reference TRBV7-6 and TRBJ2-3, is GAGVSQSPRYKVTKRGQDVALRCDPISGHVSLYWYRQALGQGPEFLTYFNYEAQQDKSGLPNDRFSAERPEGSISTLTIQRTEQRDSAMYRCASSVTQEDSASTDTQYFGPGTRLTVL.

CDR3 coding DNA: TGTGCCACCAGTGATTCAGGGGGCTATTGGAATGAGCAGTTCTTC. Translating it yields CATSDSGGYWNEQFF. The chain recombines TRBV24-1 with TRBJ2-1; TRBD1 matches 8 bases. The CDR3 has 15 residues. V shed 2 bases, J shed 7 bases, and the junction held 6 bases outside the gene matches. Germline V gives CDR1 KGHDR, CDR2 SFDVKD.

Only a few counts were recorded for this clonotype. One junction end disagrees with the germline gene, perhaps due to a read error. The chain links TRBV7-9 to TRBJ2-3; D is perhaps TRBD1 or TRBD2 (5 bases each). Germline V gives CDR1 SEHNR, CDR2 FQNEAQ (reference sequence). The CDR3 totals 15 residues. CDR3 DNA: TGTGCCAGCAGATTAGAGGGACCTCGCACAGATACGCAGTATTTT. Its protein product is CASRLEGPRTDTQYF. Using reference TRBV7-9 and TRBJ2-3 for the parts outside the CDR3, the full variable domain is DTGVSQNPRHKITKRGQNVTFRCDPISEHNRLYWYRQTLGQGPEFLTYFQNEAQLEKSRLLSDRFSAERPKGSFSTLEIQRTEQGDSAMYLCASRLEGPRTDTQYFGPGTRLTVL.

The rearrangement joins TRBV16 to TRBJ2-7; possible D gene TRBD1, 5 bases. Trimming pared 1 base from V and 7 bases from J, leaving 20 bases between. This CDR3 has 16 amino acids. The germline V gene encodes CDR1 KGHSY and CDR2 FQNENV. For the CDR3, the DNA is TGTGCCAGCAGCCAATGGGGCAGTGCGTATTCTGGAGAGCAGTACTTC. This encodes CASSQWGSAYSGEQYF.

This clonotype was detected a few times. The rearrangement links TRBV9 to TRBJ2-1; D may be TRBD2 (6 bases). Germline CDR1 is SGDLS and CDR2 is YYNGEE. The CDR3 spans 16 residues. Trimming removed 1 base at V and 0 bases at J, with 11 bases between. The CDR3: CASSVWVGSSYNEQFF. The CDR3 DNA follows: TGTGCCAGCAGCGTATGGGTCGGGAGCTCCTACAATGAGCAGTTCTTC. The whole variable domain, filled in from reference TRBV9 and TRBJ2-1, reads DSGVTQTPKHLITATGQRVTLRCSPRSGDLSVYWYQQSLDQGLQFLIQYYNGEERAKGNILERFSAQQFPDLHSELNLSSLELGDSALYFCASSVWVGSSYNEQFFGPGTRLTVL.

The chain uses TRBV6-2 or TRBV6-3 and TRBJ2-1, with D perhaps matching TRBD2 (6 bases). Germline CDR1 and CDR2: MNHEY and SVGEGT. The CDR3 length is 15 residues. V was clipped by 2 bases and J by 10 bases, with 18 bases between them. Here the CDR3 reads CASSYTGVPYEEQFF. CDR3 DNA sequence: TGTGCCAGCAGTTACACGGGAGTCCCCTACGAGGAGCAGTTCTTC.

This clonotype showed up just a few times. V gene TRBV12-3 or TRBV12-4 combines with J gene TRBJ2-1; D is unresolved. The germline V and J ends were trimmed by 6 bases and 0 bases, with 21 bases remaining between them. This CDR3 contains 18 residues. The CDR3 protein is CASSYFDHQKSSYNEQFF. The CDR3 nucleotides read TGTGCCAGCAGCTATTTTGACCACCAGAAGAGCTCCTACAATGAGCAGTTCTTC.

The chain recombines TRBV5-1 with TRBJ2-3; TRBD1 matches at 9 bases. The CDR3 loop spans 19 amino acids. V was pared by 4 bases and J by 5 bases, with 20 bases of the junction left unmatched. Germline V gene sequence: CDR1 SGHRS, CDR2 YFSETQ. The CDR3 DNA reads TGCGCCAGCAGCGTGAGATACAATATACCGGGACAGGGTAAAGATACGCAGTATTTT. Amino acids: CASSVRYNIPGQGKDTQYF. Full variable domain (rest looked up from reference TRBV5-1 and TRBJ2-3): KAGVTQTPRYLIKTRGQQVTLSCSPISGHRSVSWYQQTPGQGLQFLFEYFSETQRNKGNFPGRFSGRQFSNSRSEMNVSTLELGDSALYLCASSVRYNIPGQGKDTQYFGPGTRLTVL.